This T cell receptor beta chain was recorded in a study of blood T cell repertoires in COVID-19. Turning to the study itself: The samples span acute and convalescent COVID-19 from the United States, Italy and Spain. T cells, B-cell-depleted T cells, or PBMCs supplied cDNA or gDNA.

The V gene lost 8 bases and the J gene lost 6 bases, with 16 bases spanning the gap. This CDR3 contains 13 residues. Germline assignment: CDR1 MDHEN and CDR2 SYDVKM. As processed by the authors: Cell counts per sample came from amplifying reference gene primers. The protocol was immunoSEQ multiplex PCR, while the TCRdb copy is restricted to in-frame clones and leaves out a portion. That table is the source of V, J and clone size, and D and trimming were worked out from the DNA. The table includes roughly 150,000 clones, roughly 89% detected once. The clonotype originates from a human donor in a cohort sampled during active COVID-19. Sequenced material: peripheral blood. The rearrangement links TRBV28 to TRBJ1-2; D is uncertain. The CDR3 DNA is TGTGCCAGCGGGTACAGTTTCGGGAATGGCTACACCTTC. It encodes CASGYSFGNGYTF.